Listed below are T cell receptor beta chains from one sample, sequenced in a study of human T cells and chemical hapten exposure. MiXCR, run by TCRdb on the RACE reads, gives a single entry per CDR3 protein. Altogether about 55,000 distinct CDR3 sequences are present, more than 9% being singletons, with the ten largest covering 9.5% to 10%. Sequencing was performed on whole blood, taken in connection with sensitization to the hapten diphenylcyclopropenone (DPC). The source of these receptors is a woman aged 30 to 39 with alopecia areata. Some clones in this sample may be carry-over from other donors' samples. Both conserved end residues are part of each CDR3. The D gene is left open where the match is weak. Some rows mark clone size as missing; the rest say once, few, many or name a class of expanded clone.

clone_size j_call d_call v_call cdr3_nt cdr3_aa
many TRBJ1-4 TRBD1 TRBV3-1 TGTGCCAGCAGCCCGGGACAGCAGCTGTTTTTT CASSPGQQLFF
few TRBJ1-1 NA TRBV14 TGTGCCAGCAGCCAAGTGACATACGCTGAAGCTTTCTTT CASSQVTYAEAFF
NA TRBJ2-7 TRBD2 TRBV5-5 TGTGCCAGCAGCTTGACCGGGACTAGCGGGGGACCGAGTTTC CASSLTGTSGGPSF
medium-sized TRBJ2-7 NA TRBV7-9 TGTGCCAGCAGCTTAGTTCAGGGTGCCCACGAGCAGTACTTC CASSLVQGAHEQYF
NA TRBJ2-7 NA TRBV28 TGTGCCAGCAGTCCTACAGGGCTTCCTTCCTACGAGCAGTACTTC CASSPTGLPSYEQYF
few TRBJ1-2 NA TRBV28 TGTGCCAGCAAGATGGCCCGCCGGGTTGGCTACACCTTC CASKMARRVGYTF
NA TRBJ2-5 NA TRBV5-5 TGTGCCAGCAGCTCGCAGGGAAGGAGGCAAGAGACCCAGTACTTC CASSSQGRRQETQYF
NA TRBJ2-7 NA TRBV29-1 TGCAGCGCCCTAGACTTTGGCGGGGGCTGCTCTCGCGAGCAGTACTTC CSALDFGGGCSREQYF
NA TRBJ2-5 TRBD2 TRBV28 TGTGCCAGCAGTATAGCGGGGGGGCTTGGAGAGACCCAGTACTTC CASSIAGGLGETQYF
many TRBJ2-3 NA TRBV12-3/TRBV12-4 TGTGCCAGCAGACGGGGCTCAGGAGATACGCAGTATTTT CASRRGSGDTQYF
NA TRBJ2-3 TRBD2 TRBV6-2/TRBV6-3 TGTGCCAGCAGTTGGCTAAGGGAGGGAGATACGCAGTATTTT CASSWLREGDTQYF
few TRBJ1-1 NA TRBV18 TGTGCCAGCTCACCACTAACCCCGAACACTGAAGCTTTCTTT CASSPLTPNTEAFF
NA TRBJ1-2 NA TRBV12-3/TRBV12-4 TGTGCCAGCAGTCAGACAGTCTATGGCTACACCTTC CASSQTVYGYTF
few TRBJ2-1 NA TRBV6-2/TRBV6-3 TGTGCCAGCACCTACCGGGTGGGACTCCTTCTCCCCTCTGCCTACAATGAGCAGTTCTTC CASTYRVGLLLPSAYNEQFF
many TRBJ1-1 NA TRBV20-1 TGCAGTGCTAGTTCAGGGCAGGTTTGGGACACTGAAGCTTTCTTT CSASSGQVWDTEAFF
many TRBJ2-2 NA TRBV12-3/TRBV12-4 TGTGCCAGCAGTTTAGGACCCCGACGCGGCACCGGGGAGCTGTTTTTT CASSLGPRRGTGELFF
few TRBJ1-3 NA TRBV12-3/TRBV12-4 TGTGCCAGCACCTCTCGCGGGGGGCTGGCTGGAAACACCATATATTTT CASTSRGGLAGNTIYF
many TRBJ1-1 NA TRBV5-5 TGTGCCAGCAGCTTGGGCGGATCGAACACTGAAGCTTTCTTT CASSLGGSNTEAFF
few TRBJ2-7 TRBD1 TRBV5-1 TGCGCCAGCAGCTTGGAAGGTACCGGGACAGGGCCCTACGAGCAGTACTTC CASSLEGTGTGPYEQYF
few TRBJ1-2 NA TRBV20-1 TGCAGTGCTAGAGACATGACGGGTTATGGCTACACCTTC CSARDMTGYGYTF
few TRBJ2-1 NA TRBV6-1 TGTGCCAGCAGTGAATGGGGGGACGGTGAGCAGTTCTTC CASSEWGDGEQFF
few TRBJ2-2 NA TRBV27 TGTGCCAGCAGCTCTTCCTTAGGCCCCGGGGAGCTGTTTTTT CASSSSLGPGELFF
NA TRBJ1-5 NA TRBV7-2 TGTGCCAGCAGCCCAGGGCGTGGGGAGCCCCAGCATTTT CASSPGRGEPQHF
NA TRBJ1-1 NA TRBV5-4 TGTGCCAGCAGCCCCTCTCCCACGGACAGGAACACTGAAGCTTTCTTT CASSPSPTDRNTEAFF
NA TRBJ2-1 NA TRBV20-1 TGCAGTGCCAGGGCACGACTATACAATGAGCAGTTCTTC CSARARLYNEQFF
NA TRBJ1-2 TRBD1 TRBV2 TGTGCCAGCAGTGTTTCAGGGGGCAATGGCTACACCTTC CASSVSGGNGYTF
many TRBJ1-1 NA TRBV7-9 TGTGCCAGCAGCTTATTTGGTCTAACTGAAGCTTTCTTT CASSLFGLTEAFF
NA TRBJ2-5 NA TRBV27 TGTGCCAGCAGTTCGGGACTCCAAGAGACCCAGTACTTC CASSSGLQETQYF
many TRBJ1-2 NA TRBV6-2/TRBV6-3 TGTGCCAGCAGTTACGGGTCGGACAGCCAGACATCCTATGGCTACACCTTC CASSYGSDSQTSYGYTF
many TRBJ2-3 NA TRBV7-3 TGTGCCAGCAGCTCAAGACAGGCCACAGATACGCAGTATTTT CASSSRQATDTQYF
few TRBJ2-2 NA TRBV6-5 TGTGCCAGCAGTTACTCGAGGGGGGGGGGCACCGGGGAGCTGTTTTTT CASSYSRGGGTGELFF
many TRBJ2-2 NA TRBV3-1 TGTGCCAGCAGCCAAATAATAGCGGATAAGAACACCGGGGAGCTGTTTTTT CASSQIIADKNTGELFF
few TRBJ2-3 NA TRBV5-1 TGCGCCAGCAGCTTGGGGGAGTCAAGCACAGATACGCAGTATTTT CASSLGESSTDTQYF
NA TRBJ1-1 NA TRBV12-3/TRBV12-4 TGTGCCAGCAGTTTTCGATGGGTCGGGGACACTGAAGCTTTCTTT CASSFRWVGDTEAFF
many TRBJ2-6 TRBD1 TRBV28 TGTGCCAGCTTGGGACAGGGCGTTTTTTCTGGGGCCAACGTCCTGACTTTC CASLGQGVFSGANVLTF
medium-sized TRBJ2-2 NA TRBV12-3/TRBV12-4 TGTGCCAGCAGTTCCGGCCGTACCGGGGAGCTGTTTTTT CASSSGRTGELFF